One and the same sample provided the 10 T cell receptor beta chains below, sequenced in a study of blood T cell repertoires in COVID-19 (dated by TCRdb to about 2020). The library relied on the immunoSEQ multiplex PCR assay. TCRdb stores this immuneACCESS table with in-frame sequences only. Part of the clones is absent; in the studies checked, under half of the shortfall reflects unresolved V genes, and no reason is known for the rest. This sample holds roughly 31,000 clones; about 90% were observed only once. Of the sample, approximately 1.5% falls within the top ten clones. Sequenced sample: peripheral blood. Receptor source: a man in his sixties with active COVID-19.

This chain links TRBV30 with TRBJ2-5; 11 nucleotides align to TRBD2. The germline V gene has CDR1 GTSNPN and CDR2 SVGIG (reference sequence). This CDR3 comprises 14 residues. Trimming removed 1 base from V and 13 bases from J; junction bases left unmatched: 11. CDR3 bases: TGTGCCTGGAGTGACCTAGCGGGGGGTCGACCTCCGTACTTC. Its protein is CAWSDLAGGRPPYF.

The V gene is TRBV13, the J gene TRBJ1-1; possibly TRBD1 for D (6 bases). This CDR3 comprises 17 residues. CDR1 and CDR2 (germline): PRHDT, FYEKMQ (reference sequence). V lost 0 bases, J lost 6 bases, and 20 bases lay in between. CDR3 sequence reads: CASSLGQGRGLVAEAFF. CDR3 bases: TGTGCCAGCAGCTTAGGACAGGGAAGGGGCCTCGTCGCTGAAGCTTTCTTT.

The chain employs TRBV4-3 and TRBJ2-7; possible D gene TRBD1, 5 bases. In germline, CDR1 is LGHNA, CDR2 YSLEER. The CDR3 covers 15 residues. The ends were cut back, 0 bases at V and 4 bases at J, with 13 bases in the middle. The chain's CDR3 is CASSQDVWGEYEQYF. Written as DNA, the CDR3 is TGCGCCAGCAGCCAAGATGTATGGGGCGAGTACGAGCAGTACTTC.

This clone was recorded only once. CDR3 DNA sequence: TGTGCCAGCAGCTTGAAAGGACAGAACTACGAGCAGTACTTC. Amino acids: CASSLKGQNYEQYF. The rearrangement links TRBV5-4 to TRBJ2-7; D possibly corresponds to TRBD1 (6 bases). The V gene's germline CDR1 is SGHNT and CDR2 YYREEE (reference sequence). V lost 1 base and J lost 3, with 11 bases in between. CDR3 length equals 14 residues.

The V call is TRBV7-2, the J call TRBJ1-5; D remains unclear. Germline V lookup: CDR1 SGHTA, CDR2 FQGNSA. Trimming stripped 7 bases from V and 5 bases from J, with 15 bases between. CDR3 length equals 14 residues. CDR3 DNA sequence: TGTGCCAGCACCCCGGAACCGGGATATCAGCCCCAGCATTTT. Protein sequence: CASTPEPGYQPQHF.

The chain uses TRBV9 and TRBJ2-7, with 13 bases matching TRBD2. The CDR3 is 16 amino acids. The ends lost 4 bases at V and 3 bases at J; junction bases unmatched: 7. Germline V CDR1 and CDR2: SGDLS, YYNGEE. The CDR3 nucleotides are TGTGCCAGCAGCACCGGGACTAGCGGGGCGTTCTACGAGCAGTACTTC. It encodes CASSTGTSGAFYEQYF.

The J gene is TRBJ1-4, the V gene TRBV5-6; 12 bases agree with TRBD1. This CDR3 is built from 16 residues. The V gene end was trimmed by 0 bases and the J gene end by 8 bases; junction bases not matched to a gene: 5. CDR1 and CDR2 from the germline V gene are SGHDT and YYEEEE. The CDR3 DNA sequence: TGTGCCAGCAGCTTGGCCGGGACAGGGGGCGGGGAAAAACTGTTTTTT. This gives the protein CASSLAGTGGGEKLFF.

The chain employs TRBV7-9 and TRBJ2-1, with TRBD2 matching over 11 bases. V gave up 5 bases and J gave up 5 bases; unmatched junction bases: 5. CDR1 and CDR2 from the germline V gene are SEHNR and FQNEAQ (reference sequence). CDR3 length: 15 amino acids. For the CDR3, the DNA is TGTGCCAGCAGCCATAGCGGGGGGGCTAACAATGAGCAGTTCTTC. Amino acid sequence: CASSHSGGANNEQFF.

This chain links TRBV4-1 with TRBJ2-2; a possible D gene is TRBD2 (7 bases). Between the trimmed V and J ends, which lost 3 bases and 4 bases, there was a span of 18 bases. Germline V gene lookup returns CDR1 MGHRA and CDR2 YSYEKL. The CDR3 has 17 residues. CDR3 sequence: CASSQPKGGPVTGELFF. In nucleotides, the CDR3 is TGCGCCAGCAGCCAGCCCAAGGGGGGGCCGGTCACCGGGGAGCTGTTTTTT.

For the CDR3, the DNA is TGTGCCACCAGTGCTTGGGGAGGTATTCAGTACTTC. It yields the protein CATSAWGGIQYF. The chain uses TRBV24-1 and TRBJ2-4; D might be TRBD2 (6 bases). Germline V gene data show CDR1 as KGHDR and CDR2 as SFDVKD. The CDR3 sequence is 12 residues long. V lost 5 bases and J 10 bases, leaving 11 bases between the germline ends.